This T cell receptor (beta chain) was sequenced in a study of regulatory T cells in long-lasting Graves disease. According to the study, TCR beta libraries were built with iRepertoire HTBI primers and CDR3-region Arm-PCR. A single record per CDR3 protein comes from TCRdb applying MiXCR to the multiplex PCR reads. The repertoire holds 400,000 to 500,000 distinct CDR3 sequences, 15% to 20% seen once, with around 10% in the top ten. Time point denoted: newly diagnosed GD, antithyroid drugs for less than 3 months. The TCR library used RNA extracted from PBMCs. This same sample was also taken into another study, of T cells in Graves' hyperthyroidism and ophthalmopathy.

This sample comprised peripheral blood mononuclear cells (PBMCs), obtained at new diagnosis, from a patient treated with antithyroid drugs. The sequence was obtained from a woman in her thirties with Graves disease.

CDR3 residues: CASSLEDPNTEAFF. CDR3 coding DNA: TGTGCCAGCAGCTTAGAGGACCCGAACACTGAAGCTTTCTTT. The chain joins TRBV7-6 to TRBJ1-1; D remains ambiguous. Germline V gives CDR1 SGHVS, CDR2 FNYEAQ. Deletions cut 1 base from V and 1 base from J, with 7 bases between. This CDR3 has 14 residues.